The following is a TCR beta chain sequence with its context. Antigen: not known. The J segment lost 10 bases and the V segment lost 3 bases, leaving 6 bases of the junction unmatched. Germline assignment: CDR1 SQVTM and CDR2 ANQGSEA. This CDR3 comprises 13 residues. This sample was included in a study of T cells after yellow fever vaccination. As for the study in general: Preparing low-cell-number fractions relied on SMART-Seq v4 Ultra Low Input. Points from the study as a whole: At around 96% for CD4 and approximately 88% for CD8, most primary-vaccination clones showed up again after the booster.

TCRdb called the 5' RACE reads again in MiXCR, with one record for every CDR3 protein. This sample has about 350,000 distinct CDR3 sequences; approximately 4% occur once, and the top ten carry about 22%. The input for sequencing was PBMCs, taken 5 days after the yellow fever booster vaccination. The receptor comes from a man younger than 30 who received the YFV17D yellow fever vaccine. The V and J genes are TRBV29-1 and TRBJ2-1; 10 bases agree with TRBD2. Written as DNA, the CDR3 is TGCAGCGTTGAGGCCTCACTAGCGGGGGAGCAGTTCTTC. It translates to CSVEASLAGEQFF.